The source of this TCR beta chain is a study of blood T cell repertoires in COVID-19. Study in general: Specimens from acute and convalescent COVID-19 originated in the United States, Italy and Spain. T cells, B-cell-depleted T cells, or PBMCs provided the cDNA or gDNA that served as material.

This clone has a single count. Between the trimmed V and J ends, which lost 6 bases and 2 bases, there was a span of 11 bases. Germline V gene data show CDR1 as MGHDK and CDR2 as SYGVNS. This CDR3 region has 14 residues. Per the study methods: From reference gene primer amplification, estimates of nucleated cell counts were derived. The method was immunoSEQ multiplex PCR; TCRdb's version includes in-frame clones alone and lacks a portion of them. V, J and clone size are taken as reported in that table, and D and trimming were inferred from the DNA itself. The sample shows roughly 160,000 clones, 88% of them seen only once.

This chain joins TRBV25-1 and TRBJ1-5; D may be TRBD1 (5 bases). This clonotype originated in a man in his forties or fifties who had recovered from COVID-19. Sequenced input: peripheral blood. CDR3 sequence: CASRDQGGNQPQHF. The CDR3 nucleotides read TGTGCCAGCAGAGACCAGGGTGGCAATCAGCCCCAGCATTTT.